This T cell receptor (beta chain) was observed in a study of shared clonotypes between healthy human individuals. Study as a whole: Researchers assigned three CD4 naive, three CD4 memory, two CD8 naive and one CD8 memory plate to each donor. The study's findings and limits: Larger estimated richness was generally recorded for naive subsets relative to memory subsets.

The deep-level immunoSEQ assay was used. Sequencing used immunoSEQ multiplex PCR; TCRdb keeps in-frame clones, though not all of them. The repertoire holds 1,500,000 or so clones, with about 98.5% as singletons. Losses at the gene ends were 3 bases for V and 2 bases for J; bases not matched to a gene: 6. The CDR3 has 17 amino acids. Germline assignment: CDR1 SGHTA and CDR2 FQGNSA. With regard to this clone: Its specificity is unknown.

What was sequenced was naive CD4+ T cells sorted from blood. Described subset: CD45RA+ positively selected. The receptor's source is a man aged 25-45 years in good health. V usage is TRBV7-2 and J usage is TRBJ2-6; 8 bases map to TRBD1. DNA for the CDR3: TGTGCCAGCAGCTTCAGGACAGGGCGGACTGGGGCCAACGTCCTGACTTTC. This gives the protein CASSFRTGRTGANVLTF.